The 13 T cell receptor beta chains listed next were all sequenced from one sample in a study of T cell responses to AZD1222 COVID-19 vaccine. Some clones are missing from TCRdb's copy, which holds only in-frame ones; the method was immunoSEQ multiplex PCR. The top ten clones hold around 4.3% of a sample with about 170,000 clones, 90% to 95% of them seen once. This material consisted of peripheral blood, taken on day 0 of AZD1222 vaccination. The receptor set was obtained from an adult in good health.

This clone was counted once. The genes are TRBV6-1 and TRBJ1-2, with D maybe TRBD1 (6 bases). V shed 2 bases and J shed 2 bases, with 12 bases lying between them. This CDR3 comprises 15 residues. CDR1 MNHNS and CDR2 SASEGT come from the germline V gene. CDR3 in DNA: TGTGCCAGCAGTGAAATCAACAGGGTAAACTATGGCTACACCTTC. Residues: CASSEINRVNYGYTF.

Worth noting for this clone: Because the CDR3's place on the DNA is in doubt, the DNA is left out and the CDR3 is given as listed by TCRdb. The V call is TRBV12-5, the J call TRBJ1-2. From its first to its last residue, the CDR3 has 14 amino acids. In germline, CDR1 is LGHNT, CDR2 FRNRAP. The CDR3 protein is CASGFGEGGYGYTF.

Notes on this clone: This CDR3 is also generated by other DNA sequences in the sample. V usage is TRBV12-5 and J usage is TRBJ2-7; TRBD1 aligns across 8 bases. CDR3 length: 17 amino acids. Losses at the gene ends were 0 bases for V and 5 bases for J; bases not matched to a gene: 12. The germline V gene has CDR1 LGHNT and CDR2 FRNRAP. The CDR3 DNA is TGTGCTAGTGGTTTGGTATTATTCCAGGGGGCCGGGGACGAGCAGTACTTC. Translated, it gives CASGLVLFQGAGDEQYF.

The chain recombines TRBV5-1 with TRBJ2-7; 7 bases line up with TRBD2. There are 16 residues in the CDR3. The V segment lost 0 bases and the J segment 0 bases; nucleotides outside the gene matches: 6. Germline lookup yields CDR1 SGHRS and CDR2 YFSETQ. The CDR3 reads CASSLALAGNSYEQYF. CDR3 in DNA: TGCGCCAGCAGCTTGGCATTAGCGGGCAACTCCTACGAGCAGTACTTC.

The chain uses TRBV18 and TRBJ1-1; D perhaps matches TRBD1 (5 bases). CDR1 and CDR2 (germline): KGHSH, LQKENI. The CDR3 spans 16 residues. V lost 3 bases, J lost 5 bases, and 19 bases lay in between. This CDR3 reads CASSPGPGLLTTEAFF. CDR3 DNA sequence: TGTGCCAGCTCACCGGGGCCGGGATTATTAACGACTGAAGCTTTCTTT.

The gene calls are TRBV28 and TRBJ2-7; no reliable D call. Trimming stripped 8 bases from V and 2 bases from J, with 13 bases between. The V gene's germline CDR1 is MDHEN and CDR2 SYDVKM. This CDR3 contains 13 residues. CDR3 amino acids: CASAIAPTYEQYF. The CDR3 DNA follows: TGTGCCAGCGCGATTGCGCCTACCTACGAGCAGTACTTC.

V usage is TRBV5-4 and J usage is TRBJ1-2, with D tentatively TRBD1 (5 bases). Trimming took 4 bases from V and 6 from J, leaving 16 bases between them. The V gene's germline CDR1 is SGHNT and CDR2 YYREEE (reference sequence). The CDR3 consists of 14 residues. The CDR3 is CASSGSQGLHGYTF. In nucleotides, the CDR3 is TGTGCCAGCAGCGGTTCCCAGGGTCTCCATGGCTACACCTTC.

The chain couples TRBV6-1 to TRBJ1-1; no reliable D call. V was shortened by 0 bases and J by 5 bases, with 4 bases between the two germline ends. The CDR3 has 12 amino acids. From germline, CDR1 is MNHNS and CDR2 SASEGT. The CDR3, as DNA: TGTGCCAGCAGTGAAGCTATGACTGAAGCTTTCTTT. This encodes CASSEAMTEAFF.

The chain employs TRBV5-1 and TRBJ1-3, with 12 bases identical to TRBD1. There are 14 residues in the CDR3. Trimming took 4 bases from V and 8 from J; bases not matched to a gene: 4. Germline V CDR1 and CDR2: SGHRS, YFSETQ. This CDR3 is CASSLGQGADTIYF. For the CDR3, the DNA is TGCGCCAGCAGCCTGGGACAGGGGGCAGACACCATATATTTT.

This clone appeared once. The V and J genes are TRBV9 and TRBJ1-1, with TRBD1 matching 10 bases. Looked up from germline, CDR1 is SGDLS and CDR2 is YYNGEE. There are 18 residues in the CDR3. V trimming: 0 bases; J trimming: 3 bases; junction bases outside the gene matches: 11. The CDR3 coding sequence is TGTGCCAGCAGCGTAGCCTCCCCCTTGGGGACAGGGGACACTGAAGCTTTCTTT. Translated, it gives CASSVASPLGTGDTEAFF.

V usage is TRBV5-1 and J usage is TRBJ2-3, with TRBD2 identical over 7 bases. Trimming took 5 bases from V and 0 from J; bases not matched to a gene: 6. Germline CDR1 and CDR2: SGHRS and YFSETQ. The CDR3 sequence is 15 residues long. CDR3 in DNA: TGCGCCAGCAGGCCGGGGGGAACCAGCACAGATACGCAGTATTTT. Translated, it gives CASRPGGTSTDTQYF.

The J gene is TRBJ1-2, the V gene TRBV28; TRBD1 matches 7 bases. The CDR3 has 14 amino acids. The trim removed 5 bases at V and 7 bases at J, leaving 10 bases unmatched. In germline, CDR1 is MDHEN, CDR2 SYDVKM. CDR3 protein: CASSVDRAFGGYTF. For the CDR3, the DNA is TGTGCCAGCAGTGTCGACAGGGCCTTTGGTGGCTACACCTTC.

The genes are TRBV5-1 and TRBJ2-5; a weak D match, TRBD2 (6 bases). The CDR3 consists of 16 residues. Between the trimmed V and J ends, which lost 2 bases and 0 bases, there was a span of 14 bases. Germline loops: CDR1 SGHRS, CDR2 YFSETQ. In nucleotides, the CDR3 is TGCGCCAGCAGCTTACTCGGGAGTTCCGACCAAGAGACCCAGTACTTC. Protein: CASSLLGSSDQETQYF.